This TCR beta chain was identified during a study of blood T cell repertoires in COVID-19. Overall study: Whether acute or convalescent, the COVID-19 samples came from the United States, Italy and Spain. The cDNA or gDNA used as material had been derived from T cells, B-cell-depleted T cells, or PBMCs.

Methods used by the authors: Reference gene primer amplification yielded estimated nucleated cell counts. Produced via immunoSEQ multiplex PCR; TCRdb's table is partial and in-frame only. That table supplies the V and J calls and clone size; D and trimming were determined from the DNA. This table holds about 300,000 clones, around 87% found once. Sequencing used peripheral blood. This clonotype originated in a man between 65 and 80 years old with acute or convalescent COVID-19.

DNA for the CDR3: TGTGCCAGCAGCTTGGCCAACCAGCGGGGCAATGAGCAGTTCTTC. Amino acid sequence: CASSLANQRGNEQFF. The chain has TRBV5-4 and TRBJ2-1, with TRBD2 identical over 7 bases. Trimming removed 0 bases from V and 6 bases from J; junction bases left unmatched: 6. The CDR3 has 15 residues. Germline V gene lookup returns CDR1 SGHNT and CDR2 YYREEE (reference sequence).